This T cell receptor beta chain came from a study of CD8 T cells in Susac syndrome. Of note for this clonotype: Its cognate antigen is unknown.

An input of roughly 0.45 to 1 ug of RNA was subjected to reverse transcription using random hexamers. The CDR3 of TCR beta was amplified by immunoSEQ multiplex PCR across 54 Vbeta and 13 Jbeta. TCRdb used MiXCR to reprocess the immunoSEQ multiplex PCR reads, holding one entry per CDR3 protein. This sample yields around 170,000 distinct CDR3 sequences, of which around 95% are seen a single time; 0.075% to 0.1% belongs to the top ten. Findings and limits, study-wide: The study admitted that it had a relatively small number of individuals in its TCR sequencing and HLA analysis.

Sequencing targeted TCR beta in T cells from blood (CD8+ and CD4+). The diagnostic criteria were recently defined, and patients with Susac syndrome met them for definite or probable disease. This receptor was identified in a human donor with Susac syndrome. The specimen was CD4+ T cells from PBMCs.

CDR3 nucleotides: TGTGCCAGCAGTACCCGGACAGGGTATCAGCCCCAGCATTTT. It translates to CASSTRTGYQPQHF. The genes are TRBV6-2 or TRBV6-3 and TRBJ1-5; 8 bases are shared with TRBD1. Germline V gives CDR1 MNHEY, CDR2 SVGEGT. The CDR3 runs to 14 residues. The V and J ends lost 5 bases and 5 bases, in that order; junction bases with no gene match: 5.